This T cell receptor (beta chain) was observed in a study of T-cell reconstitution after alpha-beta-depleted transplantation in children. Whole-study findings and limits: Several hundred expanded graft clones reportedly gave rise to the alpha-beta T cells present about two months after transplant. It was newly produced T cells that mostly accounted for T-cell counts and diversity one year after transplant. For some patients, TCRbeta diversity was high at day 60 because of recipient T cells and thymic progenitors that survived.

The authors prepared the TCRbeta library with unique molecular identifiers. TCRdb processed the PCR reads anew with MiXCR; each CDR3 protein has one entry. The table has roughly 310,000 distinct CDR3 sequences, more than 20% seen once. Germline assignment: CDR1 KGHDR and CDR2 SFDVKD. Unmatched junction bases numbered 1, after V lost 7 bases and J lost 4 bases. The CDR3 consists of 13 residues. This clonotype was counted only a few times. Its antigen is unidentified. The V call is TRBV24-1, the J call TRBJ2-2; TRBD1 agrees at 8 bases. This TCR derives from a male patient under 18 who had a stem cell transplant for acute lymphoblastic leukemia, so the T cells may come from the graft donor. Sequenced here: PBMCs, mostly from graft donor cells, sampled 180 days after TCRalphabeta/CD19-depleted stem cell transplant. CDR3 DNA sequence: TGTGCCACCAGGGGGACAGGCACCGGGGAGCTGTTTTTT. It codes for CATRGTGTGELFF.